This T cell receptor beta chain was obtained from a study of control samples from healthy donors and cancer patients (dated by TCRdb to the early 2020s). About this clone itself: Its cognate antigen has yet to be identified. Base qualities are not recorded, but no much larger clone differs from it by a single base.

CDR1 and CDR2, per the germline V gene, are SGHTS and YDEGEE. From the cysteine up to the phenylalanine, the CDR3 has a length of 12 residues. Just the 36-base CDR3 DNA is kept, in frame starting at base 1. V is pared back by 4 bases and J by 4 bases, with 9 bases lying between the germline termini. Library preparation employed the immunoSEQ multiplex PCR assay. Entries here come from immuneACCESS through TCRdb and include only in-frame sequences with V and J called. Some clones fail to appear in such tables; in the studies checked, an unresolved V gene covers under half of the shortfall, and the cause of the remainder is unknown. The sample yields roughly 76,000 clones; 80% to 95% were counted once. The ten top clones hold roughly 1.3% of the sample.

Sample: PBMCs. The chain employs TRBV5-8 and TRBJ2-7; the D gene cannot be named for sure. The sequence derives from a woman in her forties with lung cancer. The bases read TGTGCCAGCAGCCCGTTAGGGTACGAGCAGTACTTC. Translated, it reads CASSPLGYEQYF.